This is a list of T cell receptor beta chains from one sample in a study of CD8+ T cells in alopecia areata. The repertoire was sequenced with immunoSEQ multiplex PCR; TCRdb's copy has only in-frame clones and lacks some. The sample yields approximately 100,000 clones, about 45% seen once. Material: CD4+ T cells sorted from blood. These receptors were taken from a human donor with alopecia areata. Both conserved end residues are part of each CDR3. Fields, in order: clone size, D gene, V gene, J gene, CDR3 protein, CDR3 DNA. The D gene is left open where the match is weak. Expanded clones get a size class; other rows say once, few or many, or leave the size out.

NA,NA,TRBV30,TRBJ2-2,CAWSVGANTGELFF,TGTGCCTGGAGTGTTGGCGCGAACACCGGGGAGCTGTTTTTT
NA,TRBD2,TRBV29-1,TRBJ2-5,CSGLILAGAAQETQYF,TGCAGCGGCCTCATACTAGCGGGGGCCGCCCAAGAGACCCAGTACTTC
NA,NA,TRBV5-4,TRBJ2-3,CASSLRAAHRTDTQYF,TGTGCCAGCAGCTTGCGTGCCGCACACCGCACAGATACGCAGTATTTT
NA,NA,TRBV18,TRBJ2-6,CASSPSQFGANVLTF,TGTGCCAGCTCACCAAGTCAGTTTGGGGCCAACGTCCTGACTTTC
NA,NA,TRBV30,TRBJ2-5,CAWSAGTEETQYF,TGTGCCTGGAGTGCCGGGACTGAAGAGACCCAGTACTTC
few,NA,TRBV30,TRBJ1-5,CAWSDNRVAQPQHF,TGTGCCTGGAGTGACAACAGGGTCGCTCAGCCCCAGCATTTT
NA,TRBD1,TRBV30,TRBJ1-1,CAGQGAGEAFF,TGTGCCGGACAGGGGGCGGGCGAAGCTTTCTTT
NA,NA,TRBV6-5,TRBJ1-1,CASSYSSAPAFF,TGTGCCAGCAGTTACTCATCGGCCCCCGCTTTCTTT
many,NA,TRBV14,TRBJ2-2,CASRGIGPTGELFF,TGTGCCAGCAGGGGGATCGGCCCCACCGGGGAGCTGTTTTTT
NA,TRBD1,TRBV5-1,TRBJ2-5,CASSTGTGSETQYF,TGCGCCAGCAGTACCGGGACAGGGTCGGAGACCCAGTACTTC
NA,TRBD2,TRBV29-1,TRBJ2-5,CGGGQETQYF,TGCGGGGGGGGACAAGAGACCCAGTACTTC
few,NA,TRBV5-1,TRBJ2-7,CASSLLDTVYEQYF,TGCGCCAGCAGCTTGTTGGACACGGTTTACGAGCAGTACTTC
few,NA,TRBV5-6,TRBJ2-7,CASSRESYEQYF,TGTGCCAGCAGCCGCGAATCCTACGAGCAGTACTTC
few,NA,TRBV29-1,TRBJ1-1,CSGRGQEVNTEAFF,TGCAGCGGGCGGGGGCAGGAAGTGAACACTGAAGCTTTCTTT
few,TRBD1,TRBV7-8,TRBJ2-1,CASSLGQAYLNEQFF,TGTGCCAGCAGCTTGGGACAGGCCTATCTAAATGAGCAGTTCTTC
NA,NA,TRBV30,TRBJ2-6,CAWSADSGANVLTF,TGTGCCTGGAGTGCGGATTCGGGGGCCAACGTCCTGACTTTC
NA,NA,TRBV30,TRBJ2-7,CAWIRGYEQYF,TGTGCCTGGATCAGGGGCTACGAGCAGTACTTC